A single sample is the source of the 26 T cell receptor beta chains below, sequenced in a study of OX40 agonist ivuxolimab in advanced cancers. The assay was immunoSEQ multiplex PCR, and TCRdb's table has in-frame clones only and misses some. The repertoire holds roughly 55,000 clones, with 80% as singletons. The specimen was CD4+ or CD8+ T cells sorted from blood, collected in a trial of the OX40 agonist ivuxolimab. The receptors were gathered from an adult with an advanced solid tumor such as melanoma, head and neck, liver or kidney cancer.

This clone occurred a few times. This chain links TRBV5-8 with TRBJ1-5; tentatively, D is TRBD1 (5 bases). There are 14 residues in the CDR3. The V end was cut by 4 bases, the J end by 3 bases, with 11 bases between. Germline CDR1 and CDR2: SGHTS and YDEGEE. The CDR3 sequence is CASSLHRFNQPQHF. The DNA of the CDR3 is TGTGCCAGCAGCCTTCACAGGTTCAATCAGCCCCAGCATTTT.

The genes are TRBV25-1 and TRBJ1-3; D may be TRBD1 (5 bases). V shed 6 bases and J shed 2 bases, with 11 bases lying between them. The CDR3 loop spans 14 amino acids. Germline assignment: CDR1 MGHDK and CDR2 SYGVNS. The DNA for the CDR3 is TGTGCCAGCAGATCCGGGGCCGCTGGAAACACCATATATTTT. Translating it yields CASRSGAAGNTIYF.

CDR3 region: CASSSGGYEQYF. The CDR3 bases are TGTGCCAGCAGCTCAGGTGGCTACGAGCAGTACTTC. The gene calls are TRBV5-6 and TRBJ2-7; no reliable D call. Germline V gene sequence: CDR1 SGHDT, CDR2 YYEEEE. V lost 3 bases, J lost 3 bases, and 7 bases lay in between. There are 12 residues in the CDR3.

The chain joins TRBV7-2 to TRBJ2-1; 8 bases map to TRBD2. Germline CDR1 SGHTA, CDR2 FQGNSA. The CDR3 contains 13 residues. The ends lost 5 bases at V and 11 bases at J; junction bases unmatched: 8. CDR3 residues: CASSRRTGGQQFF. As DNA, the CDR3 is TGTGCCAGCAGCAGACGGACGGGGGGGCAGCAGTTCTTC.

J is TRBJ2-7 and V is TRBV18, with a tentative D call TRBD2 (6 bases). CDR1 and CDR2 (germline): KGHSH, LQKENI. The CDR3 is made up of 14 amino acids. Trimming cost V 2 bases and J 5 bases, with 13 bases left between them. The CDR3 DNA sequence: TGTGCCAGCTCACCAGGGCCTAGCGCTCACGAGCAGTACTTC. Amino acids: CASSPGPSAHEQYF.

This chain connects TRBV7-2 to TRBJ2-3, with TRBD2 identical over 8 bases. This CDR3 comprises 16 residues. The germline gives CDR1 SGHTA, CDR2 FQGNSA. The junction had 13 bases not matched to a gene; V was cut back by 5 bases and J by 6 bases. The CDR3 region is CASSANAGTRIDTQYF. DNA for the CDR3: TGTGCCAGCAGCGCTAACGCCGGGACTAGGATTGATACGCAGTATTTT.

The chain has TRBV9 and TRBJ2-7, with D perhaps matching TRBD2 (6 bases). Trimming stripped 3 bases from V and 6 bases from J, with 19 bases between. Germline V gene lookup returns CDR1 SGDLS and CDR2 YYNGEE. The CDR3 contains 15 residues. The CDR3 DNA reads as TGTGCCAGCAGCGCCGAGGGAGGAGCGGGTCTCGAGCAGTACTTC. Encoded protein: CASSAEGGAGLEQYF.

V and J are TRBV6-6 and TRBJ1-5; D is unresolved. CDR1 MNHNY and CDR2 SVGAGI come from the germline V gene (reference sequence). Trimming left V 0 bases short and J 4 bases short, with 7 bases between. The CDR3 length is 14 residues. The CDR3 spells CASSYSTSNQPQHF. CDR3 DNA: TGTGCCAGCAGTTACTCGACGTCTAATCAGCCCCAGCATTTT.

CDR3 amino acids: CASSPPVGRVSYQETQYF. The CDR3 nucleotides read TGTGCCAGCAGTCCGCCCGTGGGGAGGGTTTCTTACCAAGAGACCCAGTACTTC. The chain recombines TRBV27 with TRBJ2-5, with 7 bases lining up with TRBD2. The V gene end was trimmed by 5 bases and the J gene end by 0 bases; junction bases not matched to a gene: 15. Germline assignment: CDR1 MNHEY and CDR2 SMNVEV (reference sequence). CDR3 length equals 18 residues.

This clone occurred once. This chain's CDR3 is CASSLGSGANVLTF. The CDR3 DNA reads as TGTGCCAGCAGCTTAGGCTCTGGGGCCAACGTCCTGACTTTC. This chain uses TRBV7-9 with TRBJ2-6; D is unclear. The CDR3 has 14 residues. CDR1 is SEHNR and CDR2 is FQNEAQ in the germline V gene (reference sequence). V shed 1 base and J shed 0 bases, with 1 base lying between them. Based on the CDR3 plus reference TRBV7-9 and TRBJ2-6, the full variable domain is DTGVSQNPRHKITKRGQNVTFRCDPISEHNRLYWYRQTLGQGPEFLTYFQNEAQLEKSRLLSDRFSAERPKGSFSTLEIQRTEQGDSAMYLCASSLGSGANVLTFGAGSRLTVL.

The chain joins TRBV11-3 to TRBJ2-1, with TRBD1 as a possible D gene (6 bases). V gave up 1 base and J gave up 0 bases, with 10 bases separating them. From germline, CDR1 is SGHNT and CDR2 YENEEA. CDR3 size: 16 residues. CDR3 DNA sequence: TGTGCCAGCAGCTTAGTGGCAGGGGCCTCCTACAATGAGCAGTTCTTC. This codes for CASSLVAGASYNEQFF.

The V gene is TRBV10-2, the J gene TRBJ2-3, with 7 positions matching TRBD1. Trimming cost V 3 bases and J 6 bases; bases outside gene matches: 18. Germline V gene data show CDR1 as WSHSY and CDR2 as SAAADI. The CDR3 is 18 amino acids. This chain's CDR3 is CASSDPGRTGQRGDTQYF. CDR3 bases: TGCGCCAGCAGTGACCCGGGCCGGACAGGCCAAAGGGGGGATACGCAGTATTTT.

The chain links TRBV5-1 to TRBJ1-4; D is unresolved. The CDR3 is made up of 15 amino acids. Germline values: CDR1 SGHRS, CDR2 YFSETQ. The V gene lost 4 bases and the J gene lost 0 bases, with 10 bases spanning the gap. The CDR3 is CASSTNPATNEKLFF. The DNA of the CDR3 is TGCGCCAGCAGCACCAACCCCGCAACTAATGAAAAACTGTTTTTT.

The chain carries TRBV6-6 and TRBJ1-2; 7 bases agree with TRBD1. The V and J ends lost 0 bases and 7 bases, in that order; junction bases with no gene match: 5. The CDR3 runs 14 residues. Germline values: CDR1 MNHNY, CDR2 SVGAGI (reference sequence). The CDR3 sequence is CASSYSTGVSGYTF. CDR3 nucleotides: TGTGCCAGCAGTTACTCTACAGGGGTTTCTGGCTACACCTTC.

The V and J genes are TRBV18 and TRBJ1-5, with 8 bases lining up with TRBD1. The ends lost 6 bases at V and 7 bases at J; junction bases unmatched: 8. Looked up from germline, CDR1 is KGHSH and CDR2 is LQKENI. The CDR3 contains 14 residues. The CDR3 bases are TGTGCCAGCTCGGGCGGACAGGGCCGACAGCCCCAGCATTTT. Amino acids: CASSGGQGRQPQHF.

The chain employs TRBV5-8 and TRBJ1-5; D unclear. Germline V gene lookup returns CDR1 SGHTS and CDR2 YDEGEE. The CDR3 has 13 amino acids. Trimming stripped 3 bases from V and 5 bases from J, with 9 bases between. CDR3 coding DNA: TGTGCCAGCAGCTCCATGGGATATCAGCCCCAGCATTTT. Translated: CASSSMGYQPQHF.

The CDR3 region is CASSQGQGAFSSLGETQYF. The DNA for the CDR3 is TGCGCCAGCAGCCAGGGACAGGGGGCCTTTTCGAGTTTAGGAGAGACCCAGTACTTC. The chain uses TRBV5-1 and TRBJ2-5; 12 positions agree with TRBD1. V was pared by 4 bases and J by 4 bases, with 17 bases of the junction left unmatched. CDR1 and CDR2 from the germline V gene are SGHRS and YFSETQ. The CDR3 covers 19 residues.

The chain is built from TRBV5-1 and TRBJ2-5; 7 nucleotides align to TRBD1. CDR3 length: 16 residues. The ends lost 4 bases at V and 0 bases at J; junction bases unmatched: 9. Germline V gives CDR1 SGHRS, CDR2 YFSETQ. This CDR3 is CASSRGQPSYQETQYF. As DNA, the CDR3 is TGCGCCAGCAGCCGGGGACAGCCCAGTTACCAAGAGACCCAGTACTTC.

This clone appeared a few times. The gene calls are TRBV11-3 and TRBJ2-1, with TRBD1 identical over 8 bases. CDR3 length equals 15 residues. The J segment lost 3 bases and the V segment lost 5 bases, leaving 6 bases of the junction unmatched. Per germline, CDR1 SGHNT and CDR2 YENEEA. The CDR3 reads CASSPRTGYYNEQFF. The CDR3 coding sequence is TGTGCCAGCAGCCCAAGGACAGGGTACTACAATGAGCAGTTCTTC.

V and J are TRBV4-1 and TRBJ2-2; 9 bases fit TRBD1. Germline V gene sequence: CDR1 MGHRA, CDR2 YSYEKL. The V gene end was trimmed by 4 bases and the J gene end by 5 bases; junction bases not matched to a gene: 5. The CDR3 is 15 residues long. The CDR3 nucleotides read TGCGCCAGCAGCCCTCGGGACAGGGTAACCGGGGAGCTGTTTTTT. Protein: CASSPRDRVTGELFF.

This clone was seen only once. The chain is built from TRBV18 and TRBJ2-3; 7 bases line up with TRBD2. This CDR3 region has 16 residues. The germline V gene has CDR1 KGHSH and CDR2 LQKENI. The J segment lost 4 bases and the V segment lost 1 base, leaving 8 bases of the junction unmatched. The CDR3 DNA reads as TGTGCCAGCTCACCACGGCCAGCGGGATGGTCAGATACGCAGTATTTT. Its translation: CASSPRPAGWSDTQYF.

Here the CDR3 DNA reads TGTGCCAGCAGCAGGGACATCAACACTGAAGCTTTCTTT. It specifies CASSRDINTEAFF. The V and J genes are TRBV7-2 and TRBJ1-1, with a possible D match to TRBD1 (6 bases). Deletions cut 5 bases from V and 2 bases from J, with 9 bases between. Per the germline V gene, CDR1 is SGHTA and CDR2 is FQGNSA. The CDR3 extends over 13 amino acids.

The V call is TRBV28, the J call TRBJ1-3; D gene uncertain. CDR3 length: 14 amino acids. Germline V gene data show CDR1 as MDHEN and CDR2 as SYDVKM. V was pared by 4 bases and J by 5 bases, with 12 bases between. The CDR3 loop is CASSSLPTRNTIYF. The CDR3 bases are TGTGCCAGCAGTTCCCTCCCGACAAGAAACACCATATATTTT.

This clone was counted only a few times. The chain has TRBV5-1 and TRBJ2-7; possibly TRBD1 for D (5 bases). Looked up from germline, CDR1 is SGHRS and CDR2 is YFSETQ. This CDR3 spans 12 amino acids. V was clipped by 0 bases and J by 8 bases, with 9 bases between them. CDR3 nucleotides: TGCGCCAGCAGCTTGGAGGGGTCGCAGCAGTACTTC. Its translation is CASSLEGSQQYF.

The CDR3 loop reads CASSARHTLYGYTF. The CDR3 DNA follows: TGTGCCAGCAGTGCAAGACACACCCTCTATGGCTACACCTTC. This chain links TRBV2 with TRBJ1-2; D gene unclear. The CDR3 runs to 14 residues. Trimming removed 4 bases from V and 4 bases from J, with 13 bases in between. From germline, CDR1 is SNHLY and CDR2 FYNNEI. The full variable domain, its missing parts supplied by reference TRBV2 and TRBJ1-2, is EPEVTQTPSHQVTQMGQEVILRCVPISNHLYFYWYRQILGQKVEFLVSFYNNEISEKSEIFDDQFSVERPDGSNFTLKIRSTKLEDSAMYFCASSARHTLYGYTFGSGTRLTVV.

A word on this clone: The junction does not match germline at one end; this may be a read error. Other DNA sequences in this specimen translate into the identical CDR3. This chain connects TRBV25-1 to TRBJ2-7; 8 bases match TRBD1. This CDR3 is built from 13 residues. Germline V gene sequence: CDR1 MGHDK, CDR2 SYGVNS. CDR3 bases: TGTGCCAGCAGGGGGACAGGACCGGGCGAGCAATACTTC. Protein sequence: CASRGTGPGEQYF.